These 10 T cell receptor beta chains were all obtained from the same sample, sequenced in a study of T cell responses to AZD1222 COVID-19 vaccine. Assay used: immunoSEQ multiplex PCR; TCRdb lists only in-frame clones, some missing. The sample lists some 95,000 clones, approximately 87% seen once, with over 10% in the top ten. The source material was peripheral blood, sampled 28 days after the second AZD1222 dose. The receptors were sampled from an adult who received the AZD1222 COVID-19 vaccine.

The chain couples TRBV5-1 to TRBJ2-1, with TRBD1 matching over 9 bases. The CDR3 sequence is 15 residues long. Per the germline V gene, CDR1 is SGHRS and CDR2 is YFSETQ. Trimming at V came to 4 bases and at J to 3 bases, leaving 5 bases not matched to a gene. Written as DNA, the CDR3 is TGCGCCAGCAGCCTAGGGACAGGGAGCTACAATGAGCAGTTCTTC. It yields the protein CASSLGTGSYNEQFF.

The table lists this clone with a few counts. V usage is TRBV6-6 and J usage is TRBJ1-5, with unresolved D. This CDR3 has 13 amino acids. Germline CDR1 and CDR2: MNHNY and SVGAGI (reference sequence). The V and J ends lost 2 bases and 4 bases respectively, with 6 bases between them. In DNA, the CDR3 is TGTGCCAGCAGTTACGCGAAAAATCAGCCCCAGCATTTT. It encodes CASSYAKNQPQHF.

The chain joins TRBV7-6 to TRBJ1-6; 7 nucleotides align to TRBD1. Trimming removed 5 bases from V and 6 bases from J; junction bases left unmatched: 7. The length of the CDR3 is 15 residues. The germline V gene encodes CDR1 SGHVS and CDR2 FNYEAQ. Here the CDR3 reads CASSLGTVSNSPLHF. In DNA, the CDR3 is TGTGCCAGCAGCCTTGGGACAGTTAGTAATTCACCCCTCCACTTT.

This chain links TRBV7-2 with TRBJ2-6, with no clear D. The CDR3 spans 17 residues. Germline V gene lookup returns CDR1 SGHTA and CDR2 FQGNSA. With 5 bases removed from V and 0 bases from J, the gap between germline ends came to 14 bases. CDR3 sequence (DNA): TGTGCCAGCAGCGCAGGCAGACTCTTCTCTGGGGCCAACGTCCTGACTTTC. Translation: CASSAGRLFSGANVLTF.

The V call is TRBV11-2, the J call TRBJ2-7; no definite D call. Trimming stripped 5 bases from V and 3 bases from J, with 2 bases between. From germline, CDR1 is SGHAT and CDR2 FQNNGV. The CDR3 has 10 residues. The CDR3 bases are TGTGCCAGCAGCCACTACGAGCAGTACTTC. This sequence encodes CASSHYEQYF.

CDR3 in amino acids: CASSPNPGQGWHEQYF. The CDR3 DNA is TGTGCCAGCAGCCCTAATCCAGGACAGGGATGGCACGAGCAGTACTTC. The rearrangement links TRBV3-1 (or the pseudogene TRBV3-2) to TRBJ2-7; TRBD1 aligns across 8 bases. V shed 4 bases and J 5 bases; nucleotides not matched to a gene: 13. The CDR3 covers 16 residues. CDR1 and CDR2 from the germline V gene are LGHDT and YNNKEL (reference sequence).

This clone showed up just a few times. V and J are TRBV6-4 and TRBJ2-4; 11 nucleotides line up with TRBD2. In germline, CDR1 is MRHNA, CDR2 SNTAGT. V shed 0 bases and J 6 bases; nucleotides not matched to a gene: 1. The CDR3 is made up of 15 amino acids. The CDR3 protein is CASSDSSGGANIQYF. CDR3 sequence (DNA): TGTGCCAGCAGTGACTCTAGCGGGGGGGCAAACATTCAGTACTTC.

The genes are TRBV6-5 and TRBJ2-7; 7 bases are shared with TRBD1. After removal of 1 base from V and 3 bases from J, the junction contained 6 bases not matched to a gene. CDR1 MNHEY and CDR2 SVGAGI come from the germline V gene. The CDR3 has 15 residues. For the CDR3, the DNA is TGTGCCAGCAGTTACTACACAGGGGTCAGCTACGAGCAGTACTTC. Protein: CASSYYTGVSYEQYF.

The V gene is TRBV3-1 (or the pseudogene TRBV3-2), the J gene TRBJ2-3, with TRBD2 matching 7 bases. The CDR3 loop spans 15 amino acids. Per germline, CDR1 LGHDT and CDR2 YNNKEL (reference sequence). V lost 1 base, J lost 6 bases, and 7 bases stayed unmatched. The CDR3 protein is CASSQGGSTTDTQYF. For the CDR3, the DNA is TGTGCCAGCAGCCAAGGCGGGAGCACGACCGATACGCAGTATTTT.

J is TRBJ2-7 and V is TRBV18, with unresolved D. The length of the CDR3 is 15 residues. Germline V gene sequence: CDR1 KGHSH, CDR2 LQKENI. V was pared by 4 bases and J by 0 bases, with 13 bases between. The CDR3 reads CASSRNSRSSYEQYF. CDR3 DNA sequence: TGTGCCAGCTCACGGAATAGTAGGAGCTCCTACGAGCAGTACTTC.